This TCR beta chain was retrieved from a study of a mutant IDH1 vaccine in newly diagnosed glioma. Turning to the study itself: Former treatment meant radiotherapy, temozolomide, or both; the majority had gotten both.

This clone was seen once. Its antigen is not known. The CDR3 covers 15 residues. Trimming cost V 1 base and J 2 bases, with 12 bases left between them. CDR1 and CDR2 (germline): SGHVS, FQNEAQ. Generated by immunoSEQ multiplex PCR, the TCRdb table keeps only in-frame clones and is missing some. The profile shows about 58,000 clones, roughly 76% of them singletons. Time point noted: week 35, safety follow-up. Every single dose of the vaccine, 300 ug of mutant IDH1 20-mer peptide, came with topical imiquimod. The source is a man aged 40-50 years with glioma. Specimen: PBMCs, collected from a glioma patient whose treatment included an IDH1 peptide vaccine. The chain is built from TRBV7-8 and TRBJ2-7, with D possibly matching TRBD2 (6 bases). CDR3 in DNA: TGTGCCAGCAGCTTAGATTTAGCGGTTGCCTACGAGCAGTACTTC. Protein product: CASSLDLAVAYEQYF.